This TCR beta chain was sequenced during a study of T cell clonotyping in hematopoietic cell transplantation. Assay used: immunoSEQ multiplex PCR; TCRdb lists only in-frame clones, some missing. The sample records more than 25,000 clones, around 80% being singletons. Findings and caveats of the study: Recipient TCR diversity dropped after transplant; expanded clonotypes rose from day 30 to 180. Without cell sorting, CD4 versus CD8 contributions remain unresolved.

The CDR3 extends over 12 amino acids. With 4 bases removed from V and 6 bases from J, the gap between germline ends came to 9 bases. Germline V lookup: CDR1 MNHNS, CDR2 SASEGT. Points on this clone: Its antigen is not identified.

Time point denoted: recipient sample about 28 days before transplant, after cytoreduction. The sample was peripheral blood mononuclear cells, taken before stem cell transplant. V and J are TRBV6-1 and TRBJ1-2, with D hard to call. This sequence was found in a woman under 40 with chronic myeloid leukemia. Some clones in this sample may be carry-over from other donors' samples. As DNA, the CDR3 is TGTGCCAGCAGTGTCCGAGTTGATGGCTACACCTTC. Its protein product is CASSVRVDGYTF.